A selection of T cell receptor beta chains follows, all from one sample in a study of blood T cell repertoires in COVID-19. The assay was immunoSEQ multiplex PCR, and TCRdb's table has in-frame clones only and misses some. Here the sample spans hundreds of thousands of clones, under 90% being singletons. Sequencing used PBMCs or T cells enriched from blood (not recorded which). Receptors originate from a woman between 40 and 50 years old who had been exposed to COVID-19. The CDR3 runs from the conserved cysteine through the conserved F or W. Fields, in order: D gene, V gene, CDR3 protein. D genes are given only for firm matches.

>-|TRBV2
CASRWEAETEQFF
>-|TRBV18
CASHSDGSSGNTIYF
>-|TRBV27
CANRGRGGAVGIRTEAFF
>TRBD1|TRBV3-1/TRBV3-2
CASSPGTGNYGYTF
>TRBD2|TRBV2
CASSEAGTRQFF
>-|TRBV7-2
CASSLDVAARETQYF
>-|TRBV7-2
CASSLWAGVNTEAFF
>TRBD1|TRBV3-1/TRBV3-2
CASSDRDGEKLFF
>-|TRBV6-1
CASSEDKFYGYTF
>TRBD1|TRBV4-2
CASSQWTGGGYGYTF
>TRBD1|TRBV7-2
CASSRDRGGTEAFF
>TRBD2|TRBV11-2
CASTPTATSRETQYF
>TRBD1|TRBV7-2
CASSPQGSSGEQYF
>-|TRBV7-9
CASSSSRDQPQHF
>-|TRBV20-1
CSASGGNEQFF
>TRBD1|TRBV4-2
CASSQDPGTGGASGYTF
>TRBD1|TRBV7-9
CASSPGTGLGNQPQHF
>-|TRBV4-3
CASSQDQGRGNEQFF
>TRBD2|TRBV3-1/TRBV3-2
CASSQDVGGGAPNTGELFF
>TRBD1|TRBV7-9
CASSPRDRGSNQPQHF
>TRBD1|TRBV18
CASSLGQGTDTQYF
>-|TRBV5-1
CASQGGTGNTIYF
>-|TRBV28
CASRIGSTGGYTF
>-|TRBV7-9
CASSLPGIAYGYTF
>-|TRBV20-1
CSATGNTEAFF